These 9 T cell receptor beta chains were sequenced from one sample in a study of blood T cell repertoires in COVID-19. Libraries were prepared by immunoSEQ multiplex PCR; TCRdb keeps only in-frame clonotypes and omits some of them. In the table there are a few hundred thousand clones, approximately 89% of which are singletons. Sample: peripheral blood. These receptors came from a woman between 40 and 50 years old who had recovered from COVID-19.

The gene calls are TRBV6-2 or TRBV6-3 and TRBJ2-7; 10 bases line up with TRBD2. Germline loops: CDR1 MNHEY, CDR2 SVGEGT. Trimming at V came to 2 bases and at J to 2 bases, leaving 9 bases not matched to a gene. This CDR3 spans 17 amino acids. CDR3 protein: CASSYPTSGVITYEQYF. CDR3 sequence (DNA): TGTGCCAGCAGTTACCCAACTAGCGGGGTAATAACCTACGAGCAGTACTTC.

The chain combines TRBV24-1 with TRBJ2-1, with a tentative D call TRBD2 (7 bases). The CDR3 loop spans 15 amino acids. Germline V gene sequence: CDR1 KGHDR, CDR2 SFDVKD. V lost 7 bases and J 2 bases, leaving 14 bases between the germline ends. The CDR3 is CATSVRGGPYNEQFF. Here the CDR3 DNA reads TGTGCCACCAGCGTGAGGGGGGGTCCCTACAATGAGCAGTTCTTC.

V and J are TRBV5-4 and TRBJ1-2, with 7 bases matching TRBD1. This CDR3 is 15 amino acids long. Looked up from germline, CDR1 is SGHNT and CDR2 is YYREEE (reference sequence). The V gene end was trimmed by 4 bases and the J gene end by 6 bases; junction bases not matched to a gene: 12. Written as DNA, the CDR3 is TGTGCCAGCAGCCCGCAGGGGGTAGGGGTGAATGGCTACACCTTC. Translation: CASSPQGVGVNGYTF.

For the CDR3, the DNA is TGTGCCAGCAGCTTGCGGGACAGGCCGGGGAGCACCGGGGAGCTGTTTTTT. Its protein is CASSLRDRPGSTGELFF. The chain uses TRBV11-2 and TRBJ2-2, with 8 bases that match TRBD1. The CDR3 spans 17 residues. Germline V gene sequence: CDR1 SGHAT, CDR2 FQNNGV. V lost 3 bases to trimming and J lost 4 bases; unmatched junction nucleotides: 10.

This chain connects TRBV25-1 to TRBJ2-3; D unclear. V was trimmed by 5 bases and J by 4 bases, leaving 25 bases between them. In germline, CDR1 is MGHDK, CDR2 SYGVNS. The CDR3 is 18 amino acids. The CDR3 DNA reads TGTGCCAGCAGTAACACCCCCCGGCCCGCAAGCGTCGCAGATACGCAGTATTTT. It translates to CASSNTPRPASVADTQYF.

This CDR3 is CASSHTSGDSYEQYV. CDR3 DNA sequence: TGTGCCAGCAGCCATACTAGCGGGGATTCCTACGAGCAGTACGTC. The V gene is TRBV5-6, the J gene TRBJ2-7; TRBD2 aligns across 10 bases. The V gene end was trimmed by 4 bases and the J gene end by 1 base; junction bases not matched to a gene: 5. This CDR3 spans 15 amino acids. From germline, CDR1 is SGHDT and CDR2 YYEEEE.

The rearrangement links TRBV18 to TRBJ2-6, with unresolved D. The CDR3 spans 15 residues. CDR1 KGHSH and CDR2 LQKENI come from the germline V gene. Trimming cost V 2 bases and J 0 bases, with 5 bases left between them. This CDR3 is CASSPGNSGANVLTF. CDR3 DNA sequence: TGTGCCAGCTCACCAGGCAACTCTGGGGCCAACGTCCTGACTTTC.

This clone has just one count. The V gene is TRBV10-1, the J gene TRBJ2-5; tentative D call: TRBD2 (5 bases). The V end was cut by 6 bases, the J end by 1 base, with 9 bases between. From germline, CDR1 is WNHNN and CDR2 SYGVQD (reference sequence). The CDR3 has 13 residues. This CDR3 reads CASSPGIQETQYF. The CDR3, as DNA: TGCGCCAGCAGCCCGGGGATCCAAGAGACCCAGTACTTC.

This rearrangement joins TRBV6-2 or TRBV6-3 to TRBJ2-2, with 13 positions matching TRBD2. Germline values: CDR1 MNHEY, CDR2 SVGEGT. V shed 5 bases, J shed 6 bases, and the junction held 3 bases outside the gene matches. The CDR3 sequence is 15 residues long. The CDR3 reads CASSKGLAGAGELFF. CDR3 DNA: TGTGCCAGCAGTAAAGGACTAGCGGGGGCCGGGGAGCTGTTTTTT.